These 8 T cell receptor beta chains came from one sample sequenced in a study of T-cell memory formation after mild COVID-19. A single record per CDR3 protein comes from TCRdb applying MiXCR to the 5' RACE reads. The profile shows about 250,000 distinct CDR3 sequences, approximately 15% of them singletons. The sequencing sample was made of PBMCs or a T cell subset sorted from them (not recorded which). Source of these receptors: an adult woman who had mild COVID-19 (a few samples of this study predate the infection). Cell type and time point are not known.

In its sample, this clonotype was seen many times. The rearrangement links TRBV7-2 to TRBJ2-3, with TRBD1 matching 8 bases. Germline CDR1 is SGHTA and CDR2 is FQGNSA. With V trimmed by 5 bases and J by 4 bases, 11 bases remained unmatched. The CDR3 has 16 residues. CDR3 nucleotide sequence: TGTGCCAGCAGCCGAAAAAACAGGGGGAGCGCAGATACGCAGTATTTT. Translating it yields CASSRKNRGSADTQYF.

A few counts support this clonotype. This chain uses TRBV3-1 with TRBJ1-2; TRBD1 agrees at 8 bases. The CDR3 sequence is 16 residues long. After removal of 4 bases from V and 0 bases from J, the junction contained 7 bases not matched to a gene. Looked up from germline, CDR1 is LGHDT and CDR2 is YNNKEL (reference sequence). CDR3 residues: CASSPQGQGANYGYTF. CDR3 coding DNA: TGTGCCAGCAGCCCTCAAGGACAGGGAGCTAACTATGGCTACACCTTC.

The chain links TRBV10-3 to TRBJ2-3; the match to TRBD2 covers 10 bases. V gave up 5 bases and J gave up 0 bases; unmatched junction bases: 2. Germline V gene lookup returns CDR1 ENHRY and CDR2 SYGVKD. The CDR3 runs 15 residues. CDR3 sequence: CAISRTSGSTDTQYF. The CDR3 nucleotides are TGTGCCATCAGTCGGACTAGCGGCAGCACAGATACGCAGTATTTT.

This clonotype was detected only a few times. The chain joins TRBV7-2 to TRBJ2-2; D is uncertain. Germline CDR1 is SGHTA and CDR2 is FQGNSA. The CDR3 is made up of 14 amino acids. V dropped 5 bases and J dropped 3 bases, with 10 bases sitting between them. DNA of the CDR3: TGTGCCAGCAGCCACGATTTGGACACCGGGGAGCTGTTTTTT. Translation gives CASSHDLDTGELFF.

There are many counts of this clonotype. The rearrangement uses TRBV7-6 and TRBJ2-1; either TRBD1 or TRBD2 may fit D (5 bases each). Germline loops: CDR1 SGHVS, CDR2 FNYEAQ. The CDR3 covers 16 residues. Deletions cut 1 base from V and 0 bases from J, with 10 bases between. CDR3 in amino acids: CASSLVVGTSYNEQFF. DNA of the CDR3: TGTGCCAGCAGCTTAGTTGTAGGGACCTCCTACAATGAGCAGTTCTTC. The full variable domain, rest sourced from reference TRBV7-6 and TRBJ2-1, is GAGVSQSPRYKVTKRGQDVALRCDPISGHVSLYWYRQALGQGPEFLTYFNYEAQQDKSGLPNDRFSAERPEGSISTLTIQRTEQRDSAMYRCASSLVVGTSYNEQFFGPGTRLTVL.

This clonotype was seen repeatedly, ten times or more. J is TRBJ2-2 and V is TRBV19, with D possibly being TRBD2 (6 bases). Germline V gives CDR1 LNHDA, CDR2 SQIVND (reference sequence). The CDR3 consists of 13 residues. The V and J ends lost 11 bases and 2 bases respectively, with 12 bases between them. CDR3 coding DNA: TGTGCCGGCCAGACTAGTAACACCGGGGAGCTGTTTTTT. This sequence encodes CAGQTSNTGELFF.

This clonotype was detected a few times. V gene TRBV29-1 combines with J gene TRBJ2-1; the match to TRBD1 covers 9 bases. The CDR3 runs 14 residues. In germline, CDR1 is SQVTM, CDR2 ANQGSEA. The V and J ends lost 5 bases and 2 bases, in that order; junction bases with no gene match: 4. CDR3 in amino acids: CSVFGQGPYNEQFF. CDR3 nucleotide sequence: TGCAGCGTTTTTGGACAGGGGCCCTACAATGAGCAGTTCTTC.

V is TRBV3-1 and J is TRBJ2-2; no definite D call. Trimming pared 0 bases from V and 9 bases from J, leaving 14 bases between. The CDR3 sequence is 15 residues long. In germline, CDR1 is LGHDT, CDR2 YNNKEL (reference sequence). The CDR3 loop is CASSQEISVPRELFF. CDR3 bases: TGTGCCAGCAGCCAAGAAATTTCCGTTCCGAGGGAGCTGTTTTTT.